The 3 T cell receptor beta chains in this list originate from one sample, sequenced in a study of cytomegalovirus exposure and HLA in healthy donors. Amplification used 60 Vbeta primers and 13 Jbeta primers. TCRdb's copy holds only in-frame clones and misses some; the assay was immunoSEQ multiplex PCR. The sample contains about 94,000 clones, over 65% of which appear only once. Material: PBMCs. The receptor source for this set is a human donor in good health.

The count of this clone is one. The rearrangement links TRBV30 to TRBJ1-2; 7 nucleotides line up with TRBD1. V dropped 0 bases and J dropped 0; count of bases not matched to a gene: 7. Germline-derived CDR1 and CDR2 are GTSNPN and SVGIG (reference sequence). This CDR3 region has 16 residues. The CDR3 here is CAWSVRRDSPNYGYTF. The CDR3 DNA sequence: TGTGCCTGGAGTGTACGACGGGACAGTCCTAACTATGGCTACACCTTC.

A remark on this clone: The same CDR3 is also encoded by other DNA sequences in this sample. This rearrangement joins TRBV5-4 to TRBJ1-5; D perhaps matches TRBD1 (6 bases). Trimming shortened V by 0 bases and J by 3 bases, and 7 bases separated the two germline ends. Germline V gives CDR1 SGHNT, CDR2 YYREEE (reference sequence). This CDR3 has 14 residues. The CDR3 region is CASSLGGLNQPQHF. CDR3 in DNA: TGTGCCAGCAGCTTGGGGGGGCTCAATCAGCCCCAGCATTTT.

J is TRBJ2-7 and V is TRBV14; 10 bases line up with TRBD2. The CDR3 is 16 amino acids. The junction had 6 bases not matched to a gene; V was cut back by 0 bases and J by 4 bases. The germline CDR1 and CDR2 sequences are SGHDN and FVKESK. The CDR3 bases are TGTGCCAGCAGCCAAGAAATAGCGGGAGGTGGGTACGAGCAGTACTTC. It is translated as CASSQEIAGGGYEQYF.